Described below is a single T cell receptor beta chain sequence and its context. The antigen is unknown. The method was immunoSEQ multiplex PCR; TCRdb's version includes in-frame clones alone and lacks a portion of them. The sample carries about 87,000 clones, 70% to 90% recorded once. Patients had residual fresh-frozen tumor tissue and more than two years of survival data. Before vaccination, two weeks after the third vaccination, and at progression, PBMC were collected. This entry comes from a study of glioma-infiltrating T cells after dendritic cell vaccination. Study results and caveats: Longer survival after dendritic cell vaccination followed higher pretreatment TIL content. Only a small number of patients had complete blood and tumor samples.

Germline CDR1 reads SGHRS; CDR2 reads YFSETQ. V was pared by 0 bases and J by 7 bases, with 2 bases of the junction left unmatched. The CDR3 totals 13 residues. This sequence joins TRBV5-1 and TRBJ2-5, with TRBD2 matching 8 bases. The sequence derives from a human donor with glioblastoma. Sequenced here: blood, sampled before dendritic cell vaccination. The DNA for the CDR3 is TGCGCCAGCAGCTTGGGGCTAGCGGGGACCCAGTACTTC. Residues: CASSLGLAGTQYF.